Listed below are T cell receptor beta chains from one sample, sequenced in a study of shared clonotypes between healthy human individuals. Method: immunoSEQ multiplex PCR; TCRdb's copy keeps in-frame clones and lacks some. The sample lists 550,000 to 850,000 clones; around 77% were seen once. Sequencing was performed on memory CD4+ T cells sorted from blood. These receptors originate from a woman in her twenties or thirties in good health. Each CDR3 is given with its conserved first and last residue. D genes are given only for firm matches. Size is omitted from some rows. Given values are once, few, many or a class for expanded clones.

CASSPQRDTEAFF	TGTGCCAGCAGCCCCCAGAGGGACACTGAAGCTTTCTTT	many	.	TRBV7-3	TRBJ1-1
CASRRQMSYEQYF	TGTGCCAGCCGAAGACAGATGTCCTACGAGCAGTACTTC	.	.	TRBV6-6	TRBJ2-7
CASSGGNEQFF	TGTGCCAGCTCTGGGGGCAATGAGCAGTTCTTC	few	.	TRBV18	TRBJ2-1
CASNIPGSNQPQHF	TGTGCCAGTAATATCCCAGGGAGCAATCAGCCCCAGCATTTT	many	.	TRBV19	TRBJ1-5
CASSEDSRGYNEQFF	TGTGCCAGCAGTGAAGATTCCCGCGGGTACAATGAGCAGTTCTTC	.	.	TRBV2	TRBJ2-1
CASSLFPDTRNTLAKNIQYF	TGTGCCAGCAGTTTATTCCCCGACACCAGAAATACCTTAGCCAAAAACATTCAGTACTTC	.	.	TRBV28	TRBJ2-4
CASSFASQETQYF	TGTGCCAGCAGTTTCGCCTCACAAGAGACCCAGTACTTC	.	.	TRBV27	TRBJ2-5
CASSRMTYEQYF	TGTGCCAGCAGTAGGATGACCTACGAGCAGTACTTC	once	.	TRBV6-1	TRBJ2-7
CASRMLQGNEQFF	TGTGCCAGCAGGATGCTACAGGGCAATGAGCAGTTCTTC	.	.	TRBV27	TRBJ2-1
CAMSRGGSTVEAFF	TGCGCCATGTCCCGGGGTGGCTCGACAGTTGAAGCTTTCTTT	.	.	TRBV10-2	TRBJ1-1
CASSFATSSYNEQFF	TGTGCCAGCAGCTTCGCGACTAGCAGCTACAATGAGCAGTTCTTC	.	TRBD2	TRBV11-2	TRBJ2-1
CASSPPFGAEQYF	TGTGCCAGCTCACCACCCTTTGGGGCAGAGCAGTACTTC	.	.	TRBV18	TRBJ2-7
CASSPGWSGELFF	TGTGCCAGCAGCCCAGGGTGGTCCGGGGAGCTGTTTTTT	.	.	TRBV11-2	TRBJ2-2
CASSLVVTEAFF	TGTGCCAGCAGCCTCGTCGTCACTGAAGCTTTCTTT	few	.	TRBV7-9	TRBJ1-1
CASSIDRVKAFF	TGTGCCAGCAGCATAGACAGGGTGAAAGCTTTCTTT	once	TRBD1	TRBV6-5	TRBJ1-1
CASRPTSGSDNEQYF	TGCGCCAGCAGGCCGACTAGCGGGAGTGATAACGAGCAGTACTTC	.	TRBD2	TRBV4-1	TRBJ2-7
CASSIGGDYTDTQYF	TGTGCCAGTAGTATAGGGGGGGACTACACAGATACGCAGTATTTT	.	TRBD2	TRBV19	TRBJ2-3
CASSFLTQETQYF	TGTGCCAGCAGCTTCCTTACGCAAGAGACCCAGTACTTC	few	.	TRBV7-6	TRBJ2-5
CASSQSAMTSSNEQYF	TGTGCCAGCAGCCAATCCGCCATGACTAGCTCCAACGAGCAGTACTTC	few	TRBD2	TRBV7-2	TRBJ2-7
CASSLWASSYNEQFF	TGTGCCAGCAGCTTATGGGCTAGCAGTTACAATGAGCAGTTCTTC	.	.	TRBV11-2	TRBJ2-1
CASSKQGASGQPQHF	TGTGCCAGCAGTAAACAGGGGGCGTCAGGTCAGCCCCAGCATTTT	.	TRBD1	TRBV27	TRBJ1-5
CASSLVPPGQGQETQYF	TGCGCCAGCAGTCTCGTACCTCCGGGACAGGGCCAAGAGACCCAGTACTTC	once	TRBD1	TRBV5-1	TRBJ2-5
CASSQAYEQYF	TGTGCCAGCAGTCAGGCCTACGAGCAGTACTTC	.	.	TRBV6-5	TRBJ2-7
CASSKGTRWNEKLFF	TGTGCCAGCAGCAAAGGGACCCGGTGGAATGAAAAACTGTTTTTT	many	.	TRBV21-1	TRBJ1-4
CASSPSAGGNTGELFF	TGTGCCAGCAGCCCTAGCGCGGGGGGAAACACCGGGGAGCTGTTTTTT	few	TRBD2	TRBV4-2	TRBJ2-2
CASSGTGGVETQYF	TGTGCCAGCAGTGGGACAGGGGGCGTCGAGACCCAGTACTTC	few	TRBD1	TRBV6-1	TRBJ2-5
CASSTRLAGGQATQYF	TGCGCCAGCAGCACCCGACTAGCGGGAGGGCAGGCGACCCAGTACTTC	few	TRBD2	TRBV5-1	TRBJ2-5
CASSIDRSYGYTF	TGTGCCAGCAGCATCGACAGGAGCTATGGCTACACCTTC	.	.	TRBV6-1	TRBJ1-2
CASRTRDAGTEAFF	TGTGCCAGCAGGACTAGGGACGCGGGCACTGAAGCTTTCTTT	.	.	TRBV2	TRBJ1-1
CASSTDTFLYNEQFF	TGTGCCAGCAGTACCGACACCTTCCTCTACAATGAGCAGTTCTTC	.	.	TRBV6-4	TRBJ2-1
CASSSGQEEKLFF	TGTGCCAGCAGCTCCGGACAGGAAGAAAAACTGTTTTTT	.	TRBD1	TRBV28	TRBJ1-4
CASSAQGSLNYGYTF	TGTGCCAGCAGTGCACAGGGGTCACTAAACTATGGCTACACCTTC	once	TRBD1	TRBV25-1	TRBJ1-2
CASSEEGQNNQPQHF	TGTGCCAGCAGTGAGGAGGGACAAAACAATCAGCCCCAGCATTTT	few	.	TRBV25-1	TRBJ1-5
CASDDGSSYNEQFF	TGTGCCAGCGACGACGGTTCCTCCTACAATGAGCAGTTCTTC	.	.	TRBV2	TRBJ2-1
CASSLGRTLSSYEQYF	TGTGCCAGCAGCTTAGGAAGGACGTTAAGCTCCTACGAGCAGTACTTC	.	.	TRBV11-1	TRBJ2-7
CASSLDRTGELFF	TGTGCCAGCAGCTTAGATAGGACCGGGGAGCTGTTTTTT	.	.	TRBV7-9	TRBJ2-2
CASSSGLAGSNTGELFF	TGTGCCAGCAGCTCGGGACTAGCGGGTTCGAACACCGGGGAGCTGTTTTTT	.	TRBD2	TRBV5-4	TRBJ2-2
CASSPRANEQFF	TGTGCCAGCAGCCCTAGGGCCAATGAGCAGTTCTTC	few	.	TRBV5-8	TRBJ2-1
CAWGHPGISGNTIYF	TGTGCCTGGGGACATCCAGGGATTTCTGGAAACACCATATATTTT	.	.	TRBV30	TRBJ1-3
CAWSVGVAYEQYF	TGTGCCTGGAGTGTAGGGGTTGCGTACGAGCAGTACTTC	.	.	TRBV30	TRBJ2-7
CASRLDSTYNEQFF	TGCGCCAGCAGATTGGATTCTACCTACAATGAGCAGTTCTTC	few	.	TRBV5-1	TRBJ2-1
CAWRGTYTGELFF	TGTGCCTGGAGGGGGACTTACACCGGGGAGCTGTTTTTT	.	.	TRBV30	TRBJ2-2
CASSSGTSGSLHEQYF	TGCGCCAGCAGCTCTGGGACTAGCGGGAGTTTACACGAGCAGTACTTC	few	TRBD2	TRBV5-1	TRBJ2-7
CASSPQDRESGEQYF	TGTGCCAGCAGTCCTCAGGACAGGGAGAGTGGCGAGCAGTACTTC	.	TRBD1	TRBV28	TRBJ2-7
CASSSGQAVDTQYF	TGTGCCAGCAGCTCGGGCCAGGCGGTAGATACGCAGTATTTT	once	.	TRBV7-2	TRBJ2-3
CASSETGTPTTNEKLFF	TGCGCCAGCAGTGAAACCGGGACACCAACAACTAATGAAAAACTGTTTTTT	.	.	TRBV10-1	TRBJ1-4
CASSFGGASSYNEQFF	TGTGCCAGCAGCTTCGGGGGGGCGAGCTCCTACAATGAGCAGTTCTTC	.	TRBD2	TRBV5-4	TRBJ2-1
CASSPLGGTGELFF	TGCGCCAGCAGCCCATTGGGAGGCACCGGGGAGCTGTTTTTT	.	.	TRBV5-1	TRBJ2-2
CASSQSSGGNQPQHF	TGCGCCAGCAGCCAGTCCTCGGGGGGCAATCAGCCCCAGCATTTT	.	.	TRBV5-1	TRBJ1-5
CASSLQGGNEQFF	TGCGCCAGCAGCTTGCAAGGTGGGAATGAGCAGTTCTTC	.	.	TRBV5-1	TRBJ2-1
CASSVDWGTPSSGNTIYF	TGTGCCAGCAGCGTAGATTGGGGGACACCTAGCTCTGGAAACACCATATATTTT	once	.	TRBV9	TRBJ1-3
CASSGVTGTGGDYGYTF	TGTGCCAGCAGCGGAGTAACCGGGACAGGAGGTGACTATGGCTACACCTTC	.	TRBD1	TRBV7-6	TRBJ1-2
CASRADRGGNQPQHF	TGTGCCAGCAGGGCGGACAGGGGGGGGAATCAGCCCCAGCATTTT	.	TRBD1	TRBV2	TRBJ1-5
CASSQPQGRGGDNSPLHF	TGCGCCAGCAGCCAACCCCAGGGGCGCGGCGGAGATAATTCACCCCTCCACTTT	.	.	TRBV4-1	TRBJ1-6
CASSVHSNQPQHF	TGTGCCAGTAGTGTTCACAGCAATCAGCCCCAGCATTTT	once	.	TRBV19	TRBJ1-5
CASSPGQGTGQYF	TGTGCCAGCAGCCCGGGACAGGGTACGGGGCAGTACTTC	.	TRBD1	TRBV7-2	TRBJ2-7
CASSLVAGGTDTQYF	TGTGCCAGCAGCTTAGTTGCGGGAGGTACAGATACGCAGTATTTT	.	TRBD2	TRBV11-2	TRBJ2-3
CASSFGREGKLFF	TGTGCCAGCAGTTTCGGTCGGGAGGGGAAACTGTTTTTT	.	.	TRBV27	TRBJ1-4